This is a list of T cell receptor beta chains from one sample in a study of T cell clones after liver transplantation. The protocol was immunoSEQ multiplex PCR, while the TCRdb copy is restricted to in-frame clones and leaves out a portion. The top ten hold around 22% of the sample, which has 1,400 or so clones, 25% to 35% seen once. No antigen has been identified for these receptors. Sequencing was done on a sample of CD8+ T cells from PBMCs cultured with third-party cells. All receptors derive from a human patient who received a liver transplant. Certain T cells may be donor cells from the graft. Each CDR3 is given with its conserved first and last residue. Only part of the rows carry a size: once, few, many, or a class if the clone is expanded.

TRBV29-1	few	CSVSQERGINEQFF
TRBV5-1	few	CASSTGGNTEAFF
TRBV11-2	medium-sized	CASSGGLAGVWEQYF
TRBV6-5	-	CASSWKETYEQYF
TRBV4-1	-	CASSHPKSRGNTEAFF
TRBV7-6	once	CASSKTGSYEQYF
TRBV7-6	few	CASSLYRDSASPLHF
TRBV7-6	medium-sized	CASSLELAGGLADTQYF
TRBV7-9	large	CASSLAGGMNEQYF
TRBV19	large	CASSPVGTGGDTQYF
TRBV7-7	-	CASSHGREEVSNQPQHF
TRBV13	few	CASSEPKMNTEAFF
TRBV6-1	-	CASRLQGGFYGYTF
TRBV19	few	CASSAGQGSYEQYF
TRBV4-1	few	CASSPFRGMNTEAFF
TRBV2	-	CASSFIPGTGDTLQYF
TRBV6-6	few	CASSWVRMNTEAFF
TRBV5-1	few	CASSAGQGGSTNEKLFF
TRBV19	large	CASSLGGEQFF
TRBV4-1	large	CASSQVFGDYGYTF
TRBV19	few	CASSPSAGRLKGGYTF
TRBV5-4	few	CASSQIAVGYEQYF
TRBV5-1	medium-sized	CASSSGQGAQWTEAFF
TRBV5-2	-	CASKSIWSTQSRANVLTF
TRBV27	medium-sized	CASAVLTTEMNTEAFF
TRBV28	large	CANQIRGRPCEQYF
TRBV29-1	large	CSVGRGDYEQYF
TRBV7-7	-	CASSPVGGSYGYTF
TRBV19	-	CASSIRGHEQYF
TRBV28	-	CASSTGTSGVDAFF
TRBV27	medium-sized	CASSFNIWETQYF
TRBV13	-	CASSSFGASTDTQYF
TRBV25-1	-	CASSANTGELFF
TRBV11-2	once	CASSTYRGDGYTF
TRBV19	large	CASSIGQGTAYEQYF
TRBV27	few	CASSLYNEQFF
TRBV10-1	few	CASSEAGSYEQYF
TRBV6-5	-	CASSSSGDYDEQYF
TRBV4-1	few	CASSQEITGDYGYTF
TRBV19	few	CASSPGDRANYGYTF
TRBV6-5	once	CASSLAGGDTQYF